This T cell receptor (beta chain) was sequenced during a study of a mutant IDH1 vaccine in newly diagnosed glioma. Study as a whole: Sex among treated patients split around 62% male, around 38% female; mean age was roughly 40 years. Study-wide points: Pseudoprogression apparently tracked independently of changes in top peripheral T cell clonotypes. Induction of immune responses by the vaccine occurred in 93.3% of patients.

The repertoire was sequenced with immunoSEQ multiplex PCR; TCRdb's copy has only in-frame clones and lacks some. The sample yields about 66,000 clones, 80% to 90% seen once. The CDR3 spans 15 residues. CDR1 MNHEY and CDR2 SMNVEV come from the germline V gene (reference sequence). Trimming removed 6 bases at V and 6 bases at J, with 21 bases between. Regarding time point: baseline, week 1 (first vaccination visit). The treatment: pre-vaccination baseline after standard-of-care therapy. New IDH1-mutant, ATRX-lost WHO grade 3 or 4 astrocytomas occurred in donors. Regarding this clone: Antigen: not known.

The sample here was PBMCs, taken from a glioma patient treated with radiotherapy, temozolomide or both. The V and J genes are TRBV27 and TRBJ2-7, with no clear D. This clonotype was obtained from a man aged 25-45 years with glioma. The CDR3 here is CASRVYSGDLFEQYF. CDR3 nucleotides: TGTGCCAGCAGAGTTTATTCCGGAGACCTATTCGAGCAGTACTTC.